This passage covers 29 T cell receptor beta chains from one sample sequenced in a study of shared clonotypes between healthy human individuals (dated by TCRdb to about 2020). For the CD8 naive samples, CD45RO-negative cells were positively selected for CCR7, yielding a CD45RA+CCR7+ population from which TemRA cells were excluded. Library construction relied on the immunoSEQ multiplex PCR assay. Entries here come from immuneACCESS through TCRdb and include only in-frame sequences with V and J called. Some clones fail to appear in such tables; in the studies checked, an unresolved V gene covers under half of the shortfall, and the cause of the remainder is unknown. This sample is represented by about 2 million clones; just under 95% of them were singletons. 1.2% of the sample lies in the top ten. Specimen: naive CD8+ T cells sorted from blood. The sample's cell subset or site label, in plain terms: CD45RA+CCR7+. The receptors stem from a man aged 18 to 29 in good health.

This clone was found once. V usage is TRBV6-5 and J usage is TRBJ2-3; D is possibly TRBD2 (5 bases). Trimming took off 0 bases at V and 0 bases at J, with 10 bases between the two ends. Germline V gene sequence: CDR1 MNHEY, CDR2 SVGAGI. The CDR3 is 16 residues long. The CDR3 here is CASSYSSSGSTDTQYF. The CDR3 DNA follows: TGTGCCAGCAGTTACTCGAGCAGCGGAAGCACAGATACGCAGTATTTT.

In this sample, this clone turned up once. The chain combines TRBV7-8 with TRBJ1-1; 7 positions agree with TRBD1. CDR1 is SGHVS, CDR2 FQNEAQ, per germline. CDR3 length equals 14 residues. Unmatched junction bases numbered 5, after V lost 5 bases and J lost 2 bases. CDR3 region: CASSTGAANTEAFF. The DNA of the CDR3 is TGTGCCAGCAGCACAGGGGCCGCCAACACTGAAGCTTTCTTT.

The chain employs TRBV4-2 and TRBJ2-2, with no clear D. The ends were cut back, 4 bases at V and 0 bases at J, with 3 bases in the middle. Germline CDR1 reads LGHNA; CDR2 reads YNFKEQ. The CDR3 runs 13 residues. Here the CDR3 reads CASSPANTGELFF. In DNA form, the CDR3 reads TGTGCCAGCAGCCCCGCGAACACCGGGGAGCTGTTTTTT.

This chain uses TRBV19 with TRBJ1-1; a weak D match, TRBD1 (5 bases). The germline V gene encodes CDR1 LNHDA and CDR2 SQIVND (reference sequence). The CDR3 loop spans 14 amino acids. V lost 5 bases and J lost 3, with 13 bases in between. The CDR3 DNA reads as TGTGCCAGTAGTCCCCCTGCGGGGGACACTGAAGCTTTCTTT. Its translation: CASSPPAGDTEAFF.

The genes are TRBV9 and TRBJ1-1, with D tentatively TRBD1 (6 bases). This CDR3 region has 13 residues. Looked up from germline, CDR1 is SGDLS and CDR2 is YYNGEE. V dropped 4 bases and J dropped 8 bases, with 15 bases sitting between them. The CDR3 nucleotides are TGTGCCAGCAGCCCCCCCGGAGACAGGGAAGCTTTCTTT. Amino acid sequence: CASSPPGDREAFF. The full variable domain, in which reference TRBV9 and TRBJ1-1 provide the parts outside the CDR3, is DSGVTQTPKHLITATGQRVTLRCSPRSGDLSVYWYQQSLDQGLQFLIQYYNGEERAKGNILERFSAQQFPDLHSELNLSSLELGDSALYFCASSPPGDREAFFGQGTRLTVV.

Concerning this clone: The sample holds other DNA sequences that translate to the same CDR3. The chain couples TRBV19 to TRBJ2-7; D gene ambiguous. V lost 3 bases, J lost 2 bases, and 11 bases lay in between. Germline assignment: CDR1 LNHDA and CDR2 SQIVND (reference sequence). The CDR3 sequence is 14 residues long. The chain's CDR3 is CASSIDQEAYEQYF. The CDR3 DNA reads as TGTGCCAGTAGTATTGATCAAGAGGCCTACGAGCAGTACTTC.

For the CDR3, the DNA is TGCAGCGCCACGGTTGTCACATACAATGAGCAGTTCTTC. As protein: CSATVVTYNEQFF. The J gene is TRBJ2-1, the V gene TRBV29-1; D is ambiguous. This CDR3 region has 13 residues. The ends were cut back, 7 bases at V and 4 bases at J, with 14 bases in the middle. In germline, CDR1 is SQVTM, CDR2 ANQGSEA.

The CDR3 loop is CASSFVAGATDTQYF. CDR3 nucleotides: TGTGCCAGCAGCTTCGTAGCGGGGGCCACAGATACGCAGTATTTT. This rearrangement joins TRBV11-2 to TRBJ2-3; 9 bases are a match to TRBD2. CDR1 is SGHAT and CDR2 is FQNNGV in the germline V gene. This CDR3 has 15 residues. Trimming removed 3 bases from V and 2 bases from J; junction bases left unmatched: 3.

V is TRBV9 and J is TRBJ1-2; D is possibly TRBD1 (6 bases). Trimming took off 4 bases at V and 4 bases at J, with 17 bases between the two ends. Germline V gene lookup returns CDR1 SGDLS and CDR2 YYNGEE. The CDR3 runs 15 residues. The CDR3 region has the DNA TGTGCCAGCAGCTCGCTATTTTCAGGGGCCTATGGCTACACCTTC. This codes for CASSSLFSGAYGYTF.

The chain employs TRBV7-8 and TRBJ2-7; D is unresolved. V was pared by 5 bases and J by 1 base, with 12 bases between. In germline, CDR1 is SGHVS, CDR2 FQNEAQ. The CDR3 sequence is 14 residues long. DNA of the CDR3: TGTGCCAGCAGCCTAGGATCAGGTTCCTACGAGCAGTACTTC. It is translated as CASSLGSGSYEQYF. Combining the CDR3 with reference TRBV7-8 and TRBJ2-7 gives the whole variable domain GAGVSQSPRYKVAKRGQDVALRCDPISGHVSLFWYQQALGQGPEFLTYFQNEAQLDKSGLPSDRFFAERPEGSVSTLKIQRTQQEDSAVYLCASSLGSGSYEQYFGPGTRLTVT.

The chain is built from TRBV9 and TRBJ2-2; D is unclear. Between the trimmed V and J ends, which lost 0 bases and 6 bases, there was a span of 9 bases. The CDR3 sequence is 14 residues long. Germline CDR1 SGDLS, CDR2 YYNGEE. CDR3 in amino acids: CASSVGVGAGELFF. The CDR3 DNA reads TGTGCCAGCAGCGTAGGGGTTGGGGCCGGGGAGCTGTTTTTT.

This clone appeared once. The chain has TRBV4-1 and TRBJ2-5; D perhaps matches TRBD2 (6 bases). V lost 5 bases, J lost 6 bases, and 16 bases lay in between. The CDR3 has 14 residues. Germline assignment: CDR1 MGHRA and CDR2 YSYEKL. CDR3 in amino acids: CASSAPGETKTQYF. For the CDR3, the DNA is TGCGCCAGCAGCGCCCCGGGGGAAACGAAGACCCAGTACTTC.

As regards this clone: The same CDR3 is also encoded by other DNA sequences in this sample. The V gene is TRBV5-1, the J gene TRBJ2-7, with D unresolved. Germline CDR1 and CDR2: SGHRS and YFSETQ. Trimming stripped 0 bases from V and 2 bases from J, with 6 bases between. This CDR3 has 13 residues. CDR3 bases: TGCGCCAGCAGCTTGGTGGGGACCTACGAGCAGTACTTC. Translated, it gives CASSLVGTYEQYF.

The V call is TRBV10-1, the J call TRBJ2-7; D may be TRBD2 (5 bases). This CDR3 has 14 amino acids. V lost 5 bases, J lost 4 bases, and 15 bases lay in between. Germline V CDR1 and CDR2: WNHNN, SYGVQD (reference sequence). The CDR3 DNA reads TGCGCCAGCAGTCTGTCCCCGGGGAATTACGAGCAGTACTTC. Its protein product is CASSLSPGNYEQYF.

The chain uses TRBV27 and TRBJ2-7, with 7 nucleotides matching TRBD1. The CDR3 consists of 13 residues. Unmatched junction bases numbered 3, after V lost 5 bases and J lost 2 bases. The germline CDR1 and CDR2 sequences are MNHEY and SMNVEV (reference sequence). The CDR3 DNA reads TGTGCCAGCAGTGTCGACAGGGCCTACGAGCAGTACTTC. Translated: CASSVDRAYEQYF.

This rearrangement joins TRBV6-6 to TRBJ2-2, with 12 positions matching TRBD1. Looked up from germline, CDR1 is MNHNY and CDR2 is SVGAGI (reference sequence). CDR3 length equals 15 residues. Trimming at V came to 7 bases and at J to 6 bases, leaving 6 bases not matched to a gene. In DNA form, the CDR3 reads TGTGCCAGCACTCCGGGACAGGGGGCGGCCGGGGAGCTGTTTTTT. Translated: CASTPGQGAAGELFF.

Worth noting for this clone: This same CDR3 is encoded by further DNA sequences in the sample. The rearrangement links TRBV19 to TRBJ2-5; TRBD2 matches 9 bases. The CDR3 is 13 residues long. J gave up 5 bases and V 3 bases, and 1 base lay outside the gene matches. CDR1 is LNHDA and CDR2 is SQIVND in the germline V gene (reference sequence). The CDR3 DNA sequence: TGTGCCAGTAGTATCCTAGCGGGGGAGACCCAGTACTTC. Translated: CASSILAGETQYF.

Here the CDR3 DNA reads TGTGCCAGCAGCTTTACAGAAGAAGAGACCCAGTACTTC. Its protein product is CASSFTEEETQYF. The rearrangement uses TRBV7-9 and TRBJ2-5, with D uncertain. The V gene lost 3 bases and the J gene lost 3 bases, with 8 bases spanning the gap. The germline V gene has CDR1 SEHNR and CDR2 FQNEAQ (reference sequence). This CDR3 spans 13 amino acids.

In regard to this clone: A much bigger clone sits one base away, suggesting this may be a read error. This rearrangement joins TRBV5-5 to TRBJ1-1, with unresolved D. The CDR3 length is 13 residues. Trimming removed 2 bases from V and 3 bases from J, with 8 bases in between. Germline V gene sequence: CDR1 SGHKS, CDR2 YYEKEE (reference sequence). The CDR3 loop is CASSFWEDTEAFF. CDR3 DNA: TGTGCCAGCAGCTTCTGGGAGGACACTGAAGCTTTCTTT. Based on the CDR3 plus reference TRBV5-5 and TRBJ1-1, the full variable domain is DAGVTQSPTHLIKTRGQQVTLRCSPISGHKSVSWYQQVLGQGPQFIFQYYEKEERGRGNFPDRFSARQFPNYSSELNVNALLLGDSALYLCASSFWEDTEAFFGQGTRLTVV.

The chain's CDR3 is CASTGRPTEAFF. For the CDR3, the DNA is TGTGCCAGCACGGGGAGGCCCACTGAAGCTTTCTTT. The V call is TRBV2, the J call TRBJ1-1; unclear D gene. CDR3 length equals 12 residues. Trimming pared 7 bases from V and 4 bases from J, leaving 10 bases between. Germline V lookup: CDR1 SNHLY, CDR2 FYNNEI.

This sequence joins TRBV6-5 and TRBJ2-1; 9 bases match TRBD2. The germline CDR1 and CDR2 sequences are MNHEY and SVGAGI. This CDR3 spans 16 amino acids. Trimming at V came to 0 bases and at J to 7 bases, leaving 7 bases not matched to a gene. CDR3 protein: CASSYSPLAGINEQFF. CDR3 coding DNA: TGTGCCAGCAGTTACTCGCCCCTAGCGGGGATTAATGAGCAGTTCTTC.

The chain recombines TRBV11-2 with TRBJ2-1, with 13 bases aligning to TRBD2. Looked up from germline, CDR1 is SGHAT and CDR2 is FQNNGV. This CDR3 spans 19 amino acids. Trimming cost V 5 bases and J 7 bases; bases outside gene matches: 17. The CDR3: CASSPHPPGLAGPGNEQFF. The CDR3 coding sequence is TGTGCCAGCAGCCCCCATCCCCCGGGACTAGCGGGGCCGGGGAATGAGCAGTTCTTC.

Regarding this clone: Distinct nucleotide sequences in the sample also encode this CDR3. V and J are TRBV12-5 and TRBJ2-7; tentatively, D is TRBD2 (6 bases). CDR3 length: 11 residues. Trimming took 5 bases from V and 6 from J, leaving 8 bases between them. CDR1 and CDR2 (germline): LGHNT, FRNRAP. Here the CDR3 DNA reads TGTGCTAGTGGTCTGGGGGGCGAGCAGTACTTC. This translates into CASGLGGEQYF.

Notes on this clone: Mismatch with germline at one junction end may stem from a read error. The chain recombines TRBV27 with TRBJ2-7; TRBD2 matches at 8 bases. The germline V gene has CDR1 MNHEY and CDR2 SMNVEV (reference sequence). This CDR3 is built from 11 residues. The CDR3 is CVSTSGYEQYF. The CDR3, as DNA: TGTGTCAGCACTAGCGGCTACGAGCAGTACTTC.

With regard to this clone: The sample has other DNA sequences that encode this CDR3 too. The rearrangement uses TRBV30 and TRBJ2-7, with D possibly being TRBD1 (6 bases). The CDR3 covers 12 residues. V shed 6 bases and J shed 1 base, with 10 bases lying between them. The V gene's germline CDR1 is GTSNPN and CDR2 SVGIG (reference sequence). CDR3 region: CACADSSYEQYF. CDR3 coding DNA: TGTGCCTGCGCGGACAGTTCCTACGAGCAGTACTTC.

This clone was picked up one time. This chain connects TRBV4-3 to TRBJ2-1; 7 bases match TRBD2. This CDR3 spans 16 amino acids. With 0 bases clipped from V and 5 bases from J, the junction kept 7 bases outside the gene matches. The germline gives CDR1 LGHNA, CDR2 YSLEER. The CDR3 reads CASSQDKAGVDNEQFF. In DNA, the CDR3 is TGCGCCAGCAGCCAAGATAAGGCGGGAGTGGACAATGAGCAGTTCTTC.

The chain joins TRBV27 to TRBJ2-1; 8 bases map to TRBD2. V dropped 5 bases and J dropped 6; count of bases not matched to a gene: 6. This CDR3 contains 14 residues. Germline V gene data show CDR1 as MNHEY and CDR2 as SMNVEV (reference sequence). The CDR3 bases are TGTGCCAGCAGTCCTAGCGGGCTCCCCAATGAGCAGTTCTTC. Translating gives CASSPSGLPNEQFF.

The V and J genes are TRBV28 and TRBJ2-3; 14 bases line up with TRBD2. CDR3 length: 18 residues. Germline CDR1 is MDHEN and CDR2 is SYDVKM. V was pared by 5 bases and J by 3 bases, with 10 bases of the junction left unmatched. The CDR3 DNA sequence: TGTGCCAGCAGTACGAACCGACTAGCGGGGGGGCCGACAGATACGCAGTATTTT. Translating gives CASSTNRLAGGPTDTQYF. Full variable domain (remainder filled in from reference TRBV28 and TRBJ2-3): DVKVTQSSRYLVKRTGEKVFLECVQDMDHENMFWYRQDPGLGLRLIYFSYDVKMKEKGDIPEGYSVSREKKERFSLILESASTNQTSMYLCASSTNRLAGGPTDTQYFGPGTRLTVL.

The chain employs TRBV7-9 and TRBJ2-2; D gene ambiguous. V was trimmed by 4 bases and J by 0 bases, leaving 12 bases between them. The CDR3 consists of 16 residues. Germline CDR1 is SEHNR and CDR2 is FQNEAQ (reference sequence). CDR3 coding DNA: TGTGCCAGCAGCTCATTCGACACCCCGAACACCGGGGAGCTGTTTTTT. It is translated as CASSSFDTPNTGELFF.